The text below deals with one TCR beta chain. What it binds is unknown. The sample is drawn from a study of CD8 T cells in ankylosing spondylitis. General study results and limits: Reported data indicate significant enrichment of disease-linked clones within matched ankylosing spondylitis synovial fluid. Characteristic of ankylosing spondylitis blood, it appeared, was a TCR beta motif comprising roughly 8 highly homologous variants. Prior literature has documented some motif variants in synovial fluid and blood from reactive arthritis.

TCRdb itself ran the 5' RACE reads through MiXCR, one entry per CDR3 protein. The profile shows under 450,000 distinct CDR3 sequences, 17% of them singletons. The CDR3 covers 16 residues. Germline CDR1 and CDR2: MGHRA and YSYEKL. V lost 0 bases and J 1 base, leaving 10 bases between the germline ends. The TCR sequence derives from a male donor with ankylosing spondylitis. The source material was blood, either unsorted or a sorted T cell fraction (not recorded which). The chain uses TRBV4-1 and TRBJ1-5; D gene uncertain. This CDR3 is CASSQDLAGSNQPQHF. CDR3 DNA sequence: TGCGCCAGCAGCCAAGATTTGGCCGGGAGCAATCAGCCCCAGCATTTT.